The 26 T cell receptor beta chains given below trace back to one sample, sequenced in a study of blood T cell repertoires in COVID-19. Produced via immunoSEQ multiplex PCR; TCRdb's table is partial and in-frame only. This repertoire shows about 200,000 clones, approximately 79% found once; its top ten account for 13%. Material: peripheral blood. The receptors were sampled from a man aged 50-60 years who had recovered from COVID-19.

The genes are TRBV7-8 and TRBJ1-5; TRBD1 matches at 7 bases. Germline-derived CDR1 and CDR2 are SGHVS and FQNEAQ. The CDR3 spans 14 residues. Trimming took 4 bases from V and 3 from J; bases not matched to a gene: 3. CDR3 loop: CASSSGQPNQPQHF. The CDR3 DNA is TGTGCCAGCAGCTCGGGACAGCCCAATCAGCCCCAGCATTTT.

The chain uses TRBV20-1 and TRBJ2-3; the D is unclear. Trimming cost V 6 bases and J 10 bases, with 11 bases left between them. Germline assignment: CDR1 DFQATT and CDR2 SNEGSKA (reference sequence). CDR3 length: 10 residues. The CDR3 bases are TGCAGTGCCGATAGATTTGCGCAGTATTTT. Translating gives CSADRFAQYF.

The chain employs TRBV14 and TRBJ2-1, with 11 bases that match TRBD2. In germline, CDR1 is SGHDN, CDR2 FVKESK. The ends lost 2 bases at V and 0 bases at J; junction bases unmatched: 9. The CDR3 runs 19 residues. CDR3 region: CASSQRGVSGRASYNEQFF. The CDR3 DNA is TGTGCCAGCAGCCAAAGGGGGGTTAGCGGGAGGGCCTCCTACAATGAGCAGTTCTTC.

The V and J genes are TRBV2 and TRBJ2-3, with TRBD2 matching 10 bases. Germline loops: CDR1 SNHLY, CDR2 FYNNEI. V lost 8 bases to trimming and J lost 4 bases; unmatched junction nucleotides: 12. This CDR3 spans 16 amino acids. In DNA, the CDR3 is TGTGCCAGCCAGCGGGAGGGCCTGGCGGTGGCAGATACGCAGTATTTT. This encodes CASQREGLAVADTQYF.

The chain links TRBV28 to TRBJ2-7; 9 bases are a match to TRBD1. V lost 0 bases to trimming and J lost 6 bases; unmatched junction nucleotides: 0. Germline CDR1 reads MDHEN; CDR2 reads SYDVKM. The CDR3 is made up of 13 amino acids. CDR3 DNA: TGTGCCAGCAGTTTATGGGACAGGGGCGAGCAGTACTTC. It translates to CASSLWDRGEQYF. Filled out from reference TRBV28 and TRBJ2-7, the complete variable domain reads DVKVTQSSRYLVKRTGEKVFLECVQDMDHENMFWYRQDPGLGLRLIYFSYDVKMKEKGDIPEGYSVSREKKERFSLILESASTNQTSMYLCASSLWDRGEQYFGPGTRLTVT.

This rearrangement joins TRBV24-1 to TRBJ1-5; D is unresolved. Trimming removed 4 bases at V and 12 bases at J, with 12 bases between. The CDR3 length is 12 residues. Germline CDR1 is KGHDR and CDR2 is SFDVKD. The CDR3: CATSDLRGNQHF. CDR3 nucleotide sequence: TGTGCCACCAGTGACCTGAGAGGGAACCAGCATTTT.

The V call is TRBV29-1, the J call TRBJ2-2; D is perhaps TRBD2 (5 bases). Germline V gene lookup returns CDR1 SQVTM and CDR2 ANQGSEA. Trimming took off 4 bases at V and 4 bases at J, with 19 bases between the two ends. The CDR3 spans 16 residues. CDR3: CSVVTLRGFGTGELFF. The CDR3 DNA reads as TGCAGCGTTGTTACCTTGAGAGGGTTTGGCACCGGGGAGCTGTTTTTT.

This clone was counted between two and nine times. CDR3 residues: CASSTGTRSGNTIYF. The CDR3 region has the DNA TGTGCCAGCAGCACCGGGACACGCTCTGGAAACACCATATATTTT. The chain joins TRBV9 to TRBJ1-3, with D maybe TRBD1 (6 bases). Germline V gene sequence: CDR1 SGDLS, CDR2 YYNGEE. V lost 4 bases, J lost 0 bases, and 11 bases lay in between. The CDR3 spans 15 residues.

The chain links TRBV3-1 (or the pseudogene TRBV3-2) to TRBJ2-2; unclear D gene. The V gene lost 3 bases and the J gene lost 3 bases, with 8 bases spanning the gap. Germline V lookup: CDR1 LGHDT, CDR2 YNNKEL (reference sequence). CDR3 size: 14 residues. The CDR3 region has the DNA TGTGCCAGCAGCCACCCCTCGGACACCGGGGAGCTGTTTTTT. Translated, it gives CASSHPSDTGELFF.

V gene TRBV7-9 combines with J gene TRBJ1-1, with D unclear. The length of the CDR3 is 14 residues. CDR1 and CDR2 from the germline V gene are SEHNR and FQNEAQ (reference sequence). V lost 5 bases to trimming and J lost 0 bases, with 10 bases between them. The DNA of the CDR3 is TGTGCCAGCAGCCTGACTCTTTTGAACACTGAAGCTTTCTTT. Its translation is CASSLTLLNTEAFF. Filled out from reference TRBV7-9 and TRBJ1-1, the complete variable domain reads DTGVSQNPRHKITKRGQNVTFRCDPISEHNRLYWYRQTLGQGPEFLTYFQNEAQLEKSRLLSDRFSAERPKGSFSTLEIQRTEQGDSAMYLCASSLTLLNTEAFFGQGTRLTVV.

The genes are TRBV6-1 and TRBJ2-7; D may be TRBD2 (7 bases). V was pared by 3 bases and J by 5 bases, with 20 bases between. There are 16 residues in the CDR3. CDR1 and CDR2 (germline): MNHNS, SASEGT. In nucleotides, the CDR3 is TGTGCCAGCAGTGATAGGGGGGGAGGTCAGGGTAACGAGCAGTACTTC. Encoded protein: CASSDRGGGQGNEQYF.

The chain recombines TRBV2 with TRBJ1-5; D is uncertain. This CDR3 region has 14 residues. Germline V gene sequence: CDR1 SNHLY, CDR2 FYNNEI. The V and J ends lost 5 bases and 7 bases respectively, with 15 bases between them. The CDR3 loop is CASSSSPSRQPQHF. In nucleotides, the CDR3 is TGTGCCAGCAGTTCATCTCCTAGCCGGCAGCCCCAGCATTTT.

The rearrangement joins TRBV28 to TRBJ1-5; 9 nucleotides match TRBD1. The V gene end was trimmed by 4 bases and the J gene end by 7 bases; junction bases not matched to a gene: 8. The CDR3 covers 15 residues. Germline CDR1 is MDHEN and CDR2 is SYDVKM. The chain's CDR3 is CASSSRQGVLQPQHF. CDR3 sequence (DNA): TGTGCCAGCAGTTCCCGACAGGGGGTGTTGCAGCCCCAGCATTTT.

The J gene is TRBJ2-7, the V gene TRBV14, with D hard to call. The germline V and J ends were trimmed by 0 bases and 4 bases, with 7 bases remaining between them. This CDR3 has 13 residues. The germline V gene has CDR1 SGHDN and CDR2 FVKESK. CDR3 sequence: CASSQDLLYEQYF. The DNA of the CDR3 is TGTGCCAGCAGCCAAGACCTCCTATACGAGCAGTACTTC.

The V and J genes are TRBV5-6 and TRBJ1-2; 10 nucleotides agree with TRBD1. Unmatched junction bases numbered 7, after V lost 3 bases and J lost 8 bases. The CDR3 covers 14 residues. CDR1 SGHDT and CDR2 YYEEEE come from the germline V gene. Written as DNA, the CDR3 is TGTGCCAGCAGCTCGACAGGGGGCGTTGACGGCTACACCTTC. It yields the protein CASSSTGGVDGYTF.

The chain uses TRBV7-2 and TRBJ1-1; the D gene is possibly TRBD1 (5 bases). The CDR3 has 13 residues. Trimming shortened V by 2 bases and J by 1 base, and 5 bases separated the two germline ends. Germline CDR1 SGHTA, CDR2 FQGNSA. CDR3 in DNA: TGTGCCAGCAGCTTACAGGGGAACACTGAAGCTTTCTTT. This encodes CASSLQGNTEAFF. Complete variable domain (other parts from reference TRBV7-2 and TRBJ1-1): GAGVSQSPSNKVTEKGKDVELRCDPISGHTALYWYRQSLGQGLEFLIYFQGNSAPDKSGLPSDRFSAERTGGSVSTLTIQRTQQEDSAVYLCASSLQGNTEAFFGQGTRLTVV.

There are a few counts of this clone. The gene calls are TRBV18 and TRBJ1-2, with 9 positions matching TRBD1. The V gene end was trimmed by 6 bases and the J gene end by 4 bases; junction bases not matched to a gene: 6. The CDR3 covers 14 residues. CDR1 and CDR2 (germline): KGHSH, LQKENI. The CDR3 region has the DNA TGTGCCAGCTCCCGACAGGGGGGAACCTATGGCTACACCTTC. Translating gives CASSRQGGTYGYTF. Drawing the rest from reference TRBV18 and TRBJ1-2, the complete variable domain is NAGVMQNPRHLVRRRGQEARLRCSPMKGHSHVYWYRQLPEEGLKFMVYLQKENIIDESGMPKERFSAEFPKEGPSILRIQQVVRGDSAAYFCASSRQGGTYGYTFGSGTRLTVV.

The V and J genes are TRBV9 and TRBJ1-2; weak D call: TRBD1 (6 bases). The CDR3 consists of 13 residues. The V gene's germline CDR1 is SGDLS and CDR2 YYNGEE. Trimming stripped 3 bases from V and 0 bases from J, with 6 bases between. CDR3 loop: CASSGTANYGYTF. The DNA for the CDR3 is TGTGCCAGCAGCGGGACAGCTAACTATGGCTACACCTTC.

This clone was seen only a few times. The V and J genes are TRBV3-1 (or the pseudogene TRBV3-2) and TRBJ2-3; 10 nucleotides align to TRBD2. The CDR3 is 17 residues long. Looked up from germline, CDR1 is LGHDT and CDR2 is YNNKEL (reference sequence). The J segment lost 4 bases and the V segment lost 5 bases, leaving 12 bases of the junction unmatched. The CDR3 nucleotides read TGTGCCAGCAGCGGAGCTAGCGGGAGTCGGAGTGCAGATACGCAGTATTTT. It translates to CASSGASGSRSADTQYF.

V is TRBV3-1 (or the pseudogene TRBV3-2) and J is TRBJ2-5, with TRBD1 matching 7 bases. After removal of 3 bases from V and 4 bases from J, the junction contained 5 bases not matched to a gene. In germline, CDR1 is LGHDT, CDR2 YNNKEL (reference sequence). This CDR3 has 14 residues. CDR3 in DNA: TGTGCCAGCAGCCATGAGAGGGGGCGAGAGACCCAGTACTTC. This gives the protein CASSHERGRETQYF.

The chain combines TRBV19 with TRBJ1-5, with a possible D match to TRBD1 (5 bases). V was cut by 6 bases and J by 3 bases, with 9 bases left in between. CDR3 length equals 13 residues. In germline, CDR1 is LNHDA, CDR2 SQIVND (reference sequence). CDR3 region: CASSQGHNQPQHF. CDR3 in DNA: TGTGCCAGTAGCCAAGGACACAATCAGCCCCAGCATTTT.

The chain has TRBV27 and TRBJ2-1; TRBD1 aligns across 11 bases. Trimming took 5 bases from V and 6 from J; bases not matched to a gene: 9. The germline CDR1 and CDR2 sequences are MNHEY and SMNVEV (reference sequence). The CDR3 extends over 16 amino acids. CDR3 residues: CASSKWTGGLGNEQFF. CDR3 sequence (DNA): TGTGCCAGCAGTAAATGGACAGGGGGCCTGGGCAATGAGCAGTTCTTC.

The chain recombines TRBV7-9 with TRBJ2-1, with TRBD1 matching 10 bases. V trimming: 3 bases; J trimming: 6 bases; junction bases outside the gene matches: 5. This CDR3 spans 15 amino acids. Per the germline V gene, CDR1 is SEHNR and CDR2 is FQNEAQ (reference sequence). CDR3 in DNA: TGTGCCAGCAGCTTGGAGGGGACAGGGGCCAATGAGCAGTTCTTC. This encodes CASSLEGTGANEQFF.

This clone turned up a few times. CDR3 region: CASSIRSNSQPQHF. CDR3 nucleotides: TGTGCCAGTAGTATCCGTAGTAACAGTCAGCCCCAGCATTTT. The chain combines TRBV19 with TRBJ1-5, with D unclear. The CDR3 is 14 amino acids. V lost 3 bases, J lost 6 bases, and 12 bases lay in between. CDR1 and CDR2 from the germline V gene are LNHDA and SQIVND (reference sequence).

This clone came up a few times. The J gene is TRBJ1-5, the V gene TRBV6-1; possible D gene TRBD1, 5 bases. The V and J ends lost 1 base and 6 bases respectively, with 7 bases between them. The length of the CDR3 is 13 residues. Germline V gene lookup returns CDR1 MNHNS and CDR2 SASEGT. This CDR3 reads CASSEGQGQPQHF. The CDR3 region has the DNA TGTGCCAGCAGTGAAGGGCAGGGTCAGCCCCAGCATTTT.

The gene calls are TRBV12-5 and TRBJ1-1; D gene unclear. The V gene's germline CDR1 is LGHNT and CDR2 FRNRAP. CDR3 length equals 14 residues. Trimming cost V 1 base and J 1 base, with 7 bases left between them. This CDR3 reads CASGLETTNTEAFF. CDR3 DNA sequence: TGTGCTAGTGGTTTGGAAACAACGAACACTGAAGCTTTCTTT. The full variable domain, with the rest looked up from reference TRBV12-5 and TRBJ1-1, is DARVTQTPRHKVTEMGQEVTMRCQPILGHNTVFWYRQTMMQGLELLAYFRNRAPLDDSGMPKDRFSAEMPDATLATLKIQPSEPRDSAVYFCASGLETTNTEAFFGQGTRLTVV.